Following are 27 T cell receptor beta chains from one sample sequenced in a study of cytomegalovirus exposure and HLA in healthy donors. 13 Jbeta primers and 60 Vbeta primers were used for the PCR. Produced via immunoSEQ multiplex PCR; TCRdb's table is partial and in-frame only. This sample has a few hundred thousand clones, with 75% to 85% found just once. The sequenced sample was PBMCs. Receptors were obtained from a woman in her sixties or seventies in good health and CMV-seropositive.

V is TRBV27 and J is TRBJ1-2, with 8 bases lining up with TRBD1. V dropped 6 bases and J dropped 4; count of bases not matched to a gene: 7. The germline CDR1 and CDR2 sequences are MNHEY and SMNVEV (reference sequence). The CDR3 is made up of 14 amino acids. The chain's CDR3 is CASRDRGISYGYTF. The CDR3 coding sequence is TGTGCCAGCAGAGACAGGGGAATAAGCTATGGCTACACCTTC.

V usage is TRBV4-1 and J usage is TRBJ2-7; 8 bases are a match to TRBD2. The CDR3 spans 15 residues. V lost 2 bases to trimming and J lost 0 bases; unmatched junction nucleotides: 3. The germline V gene encodes CDR1 MGHRA and CDR2 YSYEKL. CDR3: CASSQLRGGSYEQYF. CDR3 coding DNA: TGCGCCAGCAGCCAACTCCGGGGGGGCTCCTACGAGCAGTACTTC.

The chain uses TRBV2 and TRBJ1-5; 7 bases match TRBD1. From germline, CDR1 is SNHLY and CDR2 FYNNEI. The CDR3 loop spans 17 amino acids. V gave up 6 bases and J gave up 0 bases; unmatched junction bases: 11. The CDR3 nucleotides are TGTGCCAGCAGAGATACTATCGGGACAGTTAGCAATCAGCCCCAGCATTTT. Protein: CASRDTIGTVSNQPQHF. The full variable domain, its missing parts supplied by reference TRBV2 and TRBJ1-5, is EPEVTQTPSHQVTQMGQEVILRCVPISNHLYFYWYRQILGQKVEFLVSFYNNEISEKSEIFDDQFSVERPDGSNFTLKIRSTKLEDSAMYFCASRDTIGTVSNQPQHFGDGTRLSIL.

This clone was detected a few times. The J gene is TRBJ1-5, the V gene TRBV4-1, with D possibly being TRBD1 (6 bases). Germline lookup yields CDR1 MGHRA and CDR2 YSYEKL. Trimming removed 1 base at V and 5 bases at J, with 21 bases between. The CDR3 is made up of 18 amino acids. CDR3 sequence (DNA): TGCGCCAGCAGCCAAGGGTCCAGGGGTCGAATTTTGGATCAGCCCCAGCATTTT. The encoded protein is CASSQGSRGRILDQPQHF.

The J gene is TRBJ2-1, the V gene TRBV5-4; 10 bases fit TRBD2. CDR1 and CDR2 (germline): SGHNT, YYREEE (reference sequence). The V segment lost 6 bases and the J segment 0 bases; nucleotides outside the gene matches: 3. This CDR3 region has 15 residues. The chain's CDR3 is CASNPSGGSYNEQFF. In DNA, the CDR3 is TGTGCCAGCAACCCTAGCGGGGGCTCCTACAATGAGCAGTTCTTC.

The V gene is TRBV7-8, the J gene TRBJ2-7, with D tentatively TRBD1 (7 bases). Germline CDR1 and CDR2: SGHVS and FQNEAQ. Trimming took off 10 bases at V and 1 base at J, with 26 bases between the two ends. The CDR3 is 17 residues long. For the CDR3, the DNA is TGTGCCACCCGGGACAGACTTTTTGTGGGAGGATCCTACGAGCAGTACTTC. This gives the protein CATRDRLFVGGSYEQYF.

The chain is built from TRBV7-3 and TRBJ2-7; 7 nucleotides match TRBD1. Germline CDR1 is SGHTA and CDR2 is FQGTGA. J lost 3 bases, V lost 6 bases, and 14 bases had no gene match. The CDR3 length is 16 residues. Written as DNA, the CDR3 is TGTGCCAGCAGTCTCCAAGGGGGCACTGACTACTACGAGCAGTACTTC. Protein: CASSLQGGTDYYEQYF.

This chain connects TRBV28 to TRBJ1-1, with 7 nucleotides matching TRBD1. Germline values: CDR1 MDHEN, CDR2 SYDVKM. J gave up 5 bases and V 2 bases, and 2 bases lay outside the gene matches. This CDR3 has 13 amino acids. The DNA for the CDR3 is TGTGCCAGCAGTTTACCGACAGGGACTGAAGCTTTCTTT. Translating it yields CASSLPTGTEAFF.

This clone was seen a handful of times. The chain recombines TRBV4-1 with TRBJ1-6; weak D call: TRBD1 (6 bases). The length of the CDR3 is 17 residues. Germline CDR1 is MGHRA and CDR2 is YSYEKL. V gave up 0 bases and J gave up 6 bases, with 15 bases separating them. The DNA of the CDR3 is TGCGCCAGCAGCCAAGACCGGGGCCGGACAGCTAATTCACCCCTCCACTTT. Translation gives CASSQDRGRTANSPLHF.

The chain carries TRBV5-1 and TRBJ2-1, with 8 nucleotides matching TRBD1. Germline V lookup: CDR1 SGHRS, CDR2 YFSETQ. V dropped 4 bases and J dropped 7; count of bases not matched to a gene: 4. This CDR3 is 13 amino acids long. The DNA of the CDR3 is TGCGCCAGCAGCCACAGACAGGGGAATGAGCAGTTCTTC. It translates to CASSHRQGNEQFF.

The genes are TRBV6-1 and TRBJ2-1; 7 bases fit TRBD2. V lost 7 bases and J lost 4; bases outside the gene matches: 7. CDR1 and CDR2 from the germline V gene are MNHNS and SASEGT. The CDR3 has 14 amino acids. DNA for the CDR3: TGTGCCAGCACTGGGGGGGGGATTTACAATGAGCAGTTCTTC. As protein: CASTGGGIYNEQFF.

This clone has just one count. The J gene is TRBJ2-6, the V gene TRBV6-1; D is possibly TRBD1 (6 bases). Looked up from germline, CDR1 is MNHNS and CDR2 is SASEGT. The CDR3 covers 16 residues. The V end was cut by 1 base, the J end by 2 bases, with 9 bases between. The CDR3 loop is CASSEVWTAGANVLTF. The CDR3 region has the DNA TGTGCCAGCAGTGAAGTTTGGACAGCTGGGGCCAACGTCCTGACTTTC.

This chain connects TRBV6-1 to TRBJ2-1; TRBD1 matches 8 bases. This CDR3 region has 16 residues. Trimming at V came to 4 bases and at J to 10 bases, leaving 15 bases not matched to a gene. Germline CDR1 MNHNS, CDR2 SASEGT. The CDR3 sequence is CASSAYSQGARLEQFF. The CDR3 region has the DNA TGTGCCAGCAGTGCGTACTCCCAGGGGGCGAGGCTGGAGCAGTTCTTC.

The chain links TRBV9 to TRBJ1-2; no definite D call. The V and J ends lost 0 bases and 4 bases respectively, with 10 bases between them. CDR1 SGDLS and CDR2 YYNGEE come from the germline V gene. This CDR3 is built from 14 residues. The CDR3 reads CASSVAEEVYGYTF. DNA of the CDR3: TGTGCCAGCAGCGTAGCTGAGGAGGTCTATGGCTACACCTTC.

This clone was counted once. V gene TRBV2 combines with J gene TRBJ2-7, with TRBD2 matching 9 bases. This CDR3 comprises 13 residues. The germline V gene has CDR1 SNHLY and CDR2 FYNNEI. V lost 6 bases, J lost 7 bases, and 7 bases stayed unmatched. CDR3 region: CASRELAGVEQYF. CDR3 nucleotides: TGTGCCAGCAGAGAATTAGCGGGGGTGGAGCAGTACTTC.

In this sample, this clone turned up a few times. The chain carries TRBV6-5 and TRBJ2-7; D not certain. Germline CDR1 reads MNHEY; CDR2 reads SVGAGI. The CDR3 is 12 residues long. Between the trimmed V and J ends, which lost 0 bases and 3 bases, there was a span of 3 bases. CDR3 residues: CASSYSRYEQYF. CDR3 DNA sequence: TGTGCCAGCAGTTACTCGCGCTACGAGCAGTACTTC.

A single count supports this clone. V gene TRBV19 combines with J gene TRBJ2-7; 9 bases align to TRBD1. CDR3 size: 16 residues. CDR1 LNHDA and CDR2 SQIVND come from the germline V gene (reference sequence). The V segment lost 4 bases and the J segment 3 bases; nucleotides outside the gene matches: 10. The CDR3 region is CASSTLLGTGSYEQYF. CDR3 nucleotide sequence: TGTGCCAGTAGTACTCTCCTCGGGACAGGGAGCTACGAGCAGTACTTC.

The genes are TRBV7-8 and TRBJ1-1; D perhaps matches TRBD1 (6 bases). Trimming removed 9 bases from V and 2 bases from J, with 13 bases in between. Germline CDR1 SGHVS, CDR2 FQNEAQ. The CDR3 is made up of 13 amino acids. The CDR3 protein is CASSRTVNTEAFF. In nucleotides, the CDR3 is TGTGCCAGTTCACGGACAGTTAACACTGAAGCTTTCTTT.

The chain joins TRBV5-1 to TRBJ2-1; 10 bases match TRBD2. Germline CDR1 SGHRS, CDR2 YFSETQ. After removal of 5 bases from V and 5 bases from J, the junction contained 7 bases not matched to a gene. The CDR3 has 15 residues. CDR3 sequence: CASRLRLAGDNEQFF. As DNA, the CDR3 is TGCGCCAGCAGATTGAGGCTAGCGGGAGACAATGAGCAGTTCTTC. Full variable domain (outside the CDR3, taken from reference TRBV5-1 and TRBJ2-1): KAGVTQTPRYLIKTRGQQVTLSCSPISGHRSVSWYQQTPGQGLQFLFEYFSETQRNKGNFPGRFSGRQFSNSRSEMNVSTLELGDSALYLCASRLRLAGDNEQFFGPGTRLTVL.

As DNA, the CDR3 is TGCGCCAGCGAACCAGCGGGGAGGGGTAATGAGCAGTTCTTC. Its translation: CASEPAGRGNEQFF. The V call is TRBV5-1, the J call TRBJ2-1; 7 bases match TRBD2. CDR1 and CDR2 from the germline V gene are SGHRS and YFSETQ. The CDR3 runs to 14 residues. Germline trimming cut 7 bases from V and 7 bases from J; bases unmatched to any gene: 11.

The DNA of the CDR3 is TGTGCCAGCAGCTTACAGGGGTATCACACAGATACGCAGTATTTT. This sequence encodes CASSLQGYHTDTQYF. V usage is TRBV7-2 and J usage is TRBJ2-3; a possible D gene is TRBD1 (6 bases). V was cut by 2 bases and J by 2 bases, with 11 bases left in between. Germline CDR1 is SGHTA and CDR2 is FQGNSA. The CDR3 is made up of 15 amino acids.

The chain has TRBV13 and TRBJ2-2, with 8 bases matching TRBD1. Germline assignment: CDR1 PRHDT and CDR2 FYEKMQ (reference sequence). This CDR3 region has 16 residues. The V gene end was trimmed by 5 bases and the J gene end by 5 bases; junction bases not matched to a gene: 10. CDR3 sequence (DNA): TGTGCCAGCAGCCCCGACAGGGGAATGTCGACCGGGGAGCTGTTTTTT. Its translation is CASSPDRGMSTGELFF.

The genes are TRBV28 and TRBJ1-2, with D possibly TRBD1 on 6 matching bases. V lost 4 bases to trimming and J lost 2 bases, with 17 bases between them. The CDR3 totals 16 residues. The germline gives CDR1 MDHEN, CDR2 SYDVKM. CDR3 DNA sequence: TGTGCCAGCAGTTCCTCCGGGATCAGGGGAAACTATGGCTACACCTTC. Amino acids: CASSSSGIRGNYGYTF.

The sample holds one count of this clone. The CDR3 protein is CASSLQQVETQYF. CDR3 DNA: TGTGCCAGCAGCTTACAGCAGGTAGAGACCCAGTACTTC. The chain combines TRBV7-2 with TRBJ2-5; D not resolved. With 2 bases removed from V and 4 bases from J, the gap between germline ends came to 8 bases. In germline, CDR1 is SGHTA, CDR2 FQGNSA. There are 13 residues in the CDR3.

This chain links TRBV7-9 with TRBJ1-2; TRBD1 might be the D (6 bases). Trimming shortened V by 3 bases and J by 4 bases, and 9 bases separated the two germline ends. The CDR3 consists of 13 residues. Germline V gene lookup returns CDR1 SEHNR and CDR2 FQNEAQ (reference sequence). DNA of the CDR3: TGTGCCAGCAGCTTGGGGACACGCTATGGCTACACCTTC. Translated, it gives CASSLGTRYGYTF.

The gene calls are TRBV7-9 and TRBJ2-5; weak D call: TRBD1 (5 bases). Germline V CDR1 and CDR2: SEHNR, FQNEAQ (reference sequence). Trimming cost V 3 bases and J 4 bases, with 9 bases left between them. The CDR3 loop spans 13 amino acids. In DNA form, the CDR3 reads TGTGCCAGCAGCTTGGGGCAGACAGAGACCCAGTACTTC. Translating gives CASSLGQTETQYF. The full variable domain, its missing parts supplied by reference TRBV7-9 and TRBJ2-5, is DTGVSQNPRHKITKRGQNVTFRCDPISEHNRLYWYRQTLGQGPEFLTYFQNEAQLEKSRLLSDRFSAERPKGSFSTLEIQRTEQGDSAMYLCASSLGQTETQYFGPGTRLLVL.

V gene TRBV5-1 combines with J gene TRBJ2-5; the D gene is possibly TRBD2 (7 bases). Per germline, CDR1 SGHRS and CDR2 YFSETQ. The V gene lost 4 bases and the J gene lost 11 bases, with 21 bases spanning the gap. The CDR3 totals 14 residues. Here the CDR3 reads CASSGGTGAGEQYF. DNA of the CDR3: TGCGCCAGCAGCGGCGGGACGGGGGCGGGGGAGCAGTACTTC.